This is a list of T cell receptor beta chains from one sample in a study of blood T cell repertoires in COVID-19. The repertoire was sequenced with immunoSEQ multiplex PCR; TCRdb's copy has only in-frame clones and lacks some. The sample lists approximately 260,000 clones; about nine tenths were seen once. Sequencing used PBMCs or T cells enriched from blood (not recorded which). These receptors were collected from a woman aged 35 to 49 with acute COVID-19. Each CDR3 is given without its conserved first and last residue. D genes are given only for firm matches.

d_gene: .
j_gene: TRBJ2-7
v_gene: TRBV7-2
CDR3aa: ASSLRTRSYEQY

d_gene: TRBD1
j_gene: TRBJ1-2
v_gene: TRBV28
CDR3aa: ASSTTGPRYGYT

d_gene: TRBD1
j_gene: TRBJ1-4
v_gene: TRBV7-9
CDR3aa: ASSLVGGEKLF

d_gene: .
j_gene: TRBJ1-4
v_gene: TRBV29-1
CDR3aa: SVREPTNEKLF

d_gene: .
j_gene: TRBJ1-1
v_gene: TRBV20-1
CDR3aa: SARGITEAF

d_gene: TRBD2
j_gene: TRBJ2-1
v_gene: TRBV27
CDR3aa: ASSLWGLAGTYNEQF

d_gene: TRBD1
j_gene: TRBJ2-1
v_gene: TRBV18
CDR3aa: ASSLDQGQANEQF

d_gene: .
j_gene: TRBJ2-7
v_gene: TRBV6-2/TRBV6-3
CDR3aa: ASSYPLQPYEQY

d_gene: TRBD1
j_gene: TRBJ1-6
v_gene: TRBV18
CDR3aa: ASSLLGTGITYNSPLH

d_gene: .
j_gene: TRBJ1-4
v_gene: TRBV7-9
CDR3aa: ASSLVGGYNEKLF

d_gene: .
j_gene: TRBJ1-6
v_gene: TRBV9
CDR3aa: ASSPRGDRDSPLH

d_gene: TRBD1
j_gene: TRBJ1-6
v_gene: TRBV28
CDR3aa: ASSLPDRGRDNSPLH

d_gene: .
j_gene: TRBJ1-1
v_gene: TRBV4-2
CDR3aa: ASSQDGEGGYTEAF

d_gene: .
j_gene: TRBJ2-1
v_gene: TRBV14
CDR3aa: ASSQDMGRPDNEQF

d_gene: .
j_gene: TRBJ1-1
v_gene: TRBV28
CDR3aa: ASSSEQGPEAF

d_gene: .
j_gene: TRBJ1-5
v_gene: TRBV28
CDR3aa: ASSLWGGSNQPQH

d_gene: TRBD2
j_gene: TRBJ2-1
v_gene: TRBV28
CDR3aa: ASSLAGGPHEQF

d_gene: .
j_gene: TRBJ1-1
v_gene: TRBV5-1
CDR3aa: ASSLEARRSSEAF

d_gene: TRBD1
j_gene: TRBJ2-2
v_gene: TRBV27
CDR3aa: ASRLYGTGANTGELF

d_gene: .
j_gene: TRBJ2-5
v_gene: TRBV30
CDR3aa: AWRPQGLQETQY

d_gene: .
j_gene: TRBJ2-1
v_gene: TRBV10-3
CDR3aa: AISEGLNGKYNEQF

d_gene: TRBD1
j_gene: TRBJ1-1
v_gene: TRBV2
CDR3aa: ASHRGFLVNTEAF

d_gene: .
j_gene: TRBJ2-1
v_gene: TRBV28
CDR3aa: ASTLMREQF

d_gene: .
j_gene: TRBJ2-5
v_gene: TRBV9
CDR3aa: ASSVGGLLSYQY